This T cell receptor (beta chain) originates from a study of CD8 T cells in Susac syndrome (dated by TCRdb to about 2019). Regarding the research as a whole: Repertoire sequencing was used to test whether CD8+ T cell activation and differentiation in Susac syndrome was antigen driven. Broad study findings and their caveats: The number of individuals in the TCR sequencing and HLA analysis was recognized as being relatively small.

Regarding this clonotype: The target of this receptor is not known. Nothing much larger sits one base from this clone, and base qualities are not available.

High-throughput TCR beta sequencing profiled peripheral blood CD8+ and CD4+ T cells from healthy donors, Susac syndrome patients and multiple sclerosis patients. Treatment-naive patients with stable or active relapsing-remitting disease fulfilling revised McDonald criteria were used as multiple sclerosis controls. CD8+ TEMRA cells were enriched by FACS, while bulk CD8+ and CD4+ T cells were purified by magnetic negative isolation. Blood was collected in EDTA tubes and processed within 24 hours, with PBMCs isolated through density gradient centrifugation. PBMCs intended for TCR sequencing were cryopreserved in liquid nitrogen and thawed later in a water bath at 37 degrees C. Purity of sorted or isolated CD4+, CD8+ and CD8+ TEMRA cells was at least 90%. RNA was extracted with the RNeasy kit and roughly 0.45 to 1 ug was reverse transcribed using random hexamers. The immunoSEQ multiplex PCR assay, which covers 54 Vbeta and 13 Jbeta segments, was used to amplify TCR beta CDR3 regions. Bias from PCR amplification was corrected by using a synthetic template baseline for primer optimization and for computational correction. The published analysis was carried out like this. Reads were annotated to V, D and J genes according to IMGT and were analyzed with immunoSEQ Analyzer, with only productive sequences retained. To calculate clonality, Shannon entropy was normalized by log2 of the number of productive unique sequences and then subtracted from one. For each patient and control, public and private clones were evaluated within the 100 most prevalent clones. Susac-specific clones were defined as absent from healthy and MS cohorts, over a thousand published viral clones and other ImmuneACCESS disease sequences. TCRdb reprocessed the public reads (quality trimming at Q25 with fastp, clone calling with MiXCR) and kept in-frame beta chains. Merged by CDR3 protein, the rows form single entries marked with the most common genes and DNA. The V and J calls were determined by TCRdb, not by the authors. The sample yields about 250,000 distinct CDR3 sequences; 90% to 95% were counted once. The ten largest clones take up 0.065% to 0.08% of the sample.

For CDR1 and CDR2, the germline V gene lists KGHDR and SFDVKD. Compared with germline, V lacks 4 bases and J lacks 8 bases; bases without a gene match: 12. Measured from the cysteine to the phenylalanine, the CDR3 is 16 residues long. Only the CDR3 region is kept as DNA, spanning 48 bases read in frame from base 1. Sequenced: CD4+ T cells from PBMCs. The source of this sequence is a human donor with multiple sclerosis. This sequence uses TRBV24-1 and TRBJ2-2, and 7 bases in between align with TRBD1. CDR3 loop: CATSDPGQTIRGELFF. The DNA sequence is TGTGCCACCAGTGACCCGGGACAGACGATACGGGGGGAGCTGTTTTTT.